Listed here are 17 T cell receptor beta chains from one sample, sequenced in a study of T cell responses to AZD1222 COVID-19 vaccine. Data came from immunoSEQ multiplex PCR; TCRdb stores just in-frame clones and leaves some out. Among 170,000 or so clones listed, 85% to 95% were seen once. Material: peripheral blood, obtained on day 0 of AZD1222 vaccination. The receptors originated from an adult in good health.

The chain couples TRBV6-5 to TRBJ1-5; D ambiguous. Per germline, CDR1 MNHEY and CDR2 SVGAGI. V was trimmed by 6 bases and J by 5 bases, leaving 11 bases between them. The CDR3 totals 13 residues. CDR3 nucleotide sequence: TGTGCCAGCAGCCTCCAAGGGCATCAGCCCCAGCATTTT. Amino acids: CASSLQGHQPQHF.

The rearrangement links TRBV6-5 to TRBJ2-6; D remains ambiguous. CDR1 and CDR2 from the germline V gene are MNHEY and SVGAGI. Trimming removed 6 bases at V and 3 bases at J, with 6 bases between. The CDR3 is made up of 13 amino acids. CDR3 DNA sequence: TGTGCCAGCAGACCAGGTGGGGCCAACGTCCTGACTTTC. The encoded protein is CASRPGGANVLTF.

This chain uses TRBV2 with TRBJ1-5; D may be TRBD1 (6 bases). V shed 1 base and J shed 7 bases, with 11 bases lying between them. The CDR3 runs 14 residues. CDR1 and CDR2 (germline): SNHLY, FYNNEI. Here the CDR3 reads CASSEEGGRQPQHF. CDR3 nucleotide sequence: TGTGCCAGCAGTGAAGAGGGGGGGAGGCAGCCCCAGCATTTT.

Here the CDR3 DNA reads TGTGCCAGCAGGCTCCATTTCGGACAGGGTCCCGAAGATACGCAGTATTTT. This encodes CASRLHFGQGPEDTQYF. The chain links TRBV11-3 to TRBJ2-3; 8 positions agree with TRBD1. The CDR3 sequence is 17 residues long. J was trimmed by 5 bases and V by 6 bases; bases with no gene match: 16. Germline CDR1 is SGHNT and CDR2 is YENEEA.

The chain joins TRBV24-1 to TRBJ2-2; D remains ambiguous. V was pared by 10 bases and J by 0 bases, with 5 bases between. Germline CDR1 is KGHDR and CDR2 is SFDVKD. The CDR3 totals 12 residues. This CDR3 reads CATTANTGELFF. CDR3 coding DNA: TGTGCCACTACAGCGAACACCGGGGAGCTGTTTTTT.

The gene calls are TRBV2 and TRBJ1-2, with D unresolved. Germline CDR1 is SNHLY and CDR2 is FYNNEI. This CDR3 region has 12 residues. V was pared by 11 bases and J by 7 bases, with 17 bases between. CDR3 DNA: TGTGCCGGTCGCGATTCGTATCCTGGCTACACCTTC. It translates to CAGRDSYPGYTF.

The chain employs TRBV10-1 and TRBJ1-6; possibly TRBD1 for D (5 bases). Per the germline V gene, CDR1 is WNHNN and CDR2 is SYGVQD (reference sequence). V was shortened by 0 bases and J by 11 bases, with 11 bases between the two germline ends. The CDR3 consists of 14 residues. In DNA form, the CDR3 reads TGCGCCAGCAGTGAGTCGGGACGGAGACCACCCCTCCACTTT. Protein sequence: CASSESGRRPPLHF.

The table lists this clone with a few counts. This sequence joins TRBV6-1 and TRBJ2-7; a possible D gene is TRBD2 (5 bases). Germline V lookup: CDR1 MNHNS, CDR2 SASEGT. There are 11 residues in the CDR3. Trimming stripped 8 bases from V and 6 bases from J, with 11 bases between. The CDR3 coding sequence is TGTGCCAGCTCGGGGTACTCCGAGCAGTACTTC. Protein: CASSGYSEQYF.

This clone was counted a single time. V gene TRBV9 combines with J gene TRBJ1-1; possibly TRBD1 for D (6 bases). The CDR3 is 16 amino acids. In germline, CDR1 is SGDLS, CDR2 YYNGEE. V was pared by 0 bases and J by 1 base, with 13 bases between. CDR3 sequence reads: CASSVAGHLPNTEAFF. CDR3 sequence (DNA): TGTGCCAGCAGCGTAGCGGGACATCTACCGAACACTGAAGCTTTCTTT.

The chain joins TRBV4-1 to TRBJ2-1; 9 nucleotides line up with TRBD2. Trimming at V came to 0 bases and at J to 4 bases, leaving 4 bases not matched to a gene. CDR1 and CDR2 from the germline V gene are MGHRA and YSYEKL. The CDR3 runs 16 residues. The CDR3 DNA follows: TGCGCCAGCAGCCAAGATCCTAGCGGGGCATACAATGAGCAGTTCTTC. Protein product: CASSQDPSGAYNEQFF.

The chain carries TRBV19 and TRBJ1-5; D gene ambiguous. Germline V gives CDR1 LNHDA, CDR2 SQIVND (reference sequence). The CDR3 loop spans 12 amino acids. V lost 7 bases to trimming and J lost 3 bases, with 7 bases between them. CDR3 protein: CASTDHNQPQHF. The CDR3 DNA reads TGTGCCAGTACTGACCACAATCAGCCCCAGCATTTT.

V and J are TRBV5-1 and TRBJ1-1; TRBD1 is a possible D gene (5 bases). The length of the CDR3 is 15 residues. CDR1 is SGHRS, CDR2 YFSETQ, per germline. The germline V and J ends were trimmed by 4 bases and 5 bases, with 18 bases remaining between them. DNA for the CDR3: TGCGCCAGCAGCCCGGAAGGCAGGGAGGTTACTGAAGCTTTCTTT. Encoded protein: CASSPEGREVTEAFF. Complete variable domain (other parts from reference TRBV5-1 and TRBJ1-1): KAGVTQTPRYLIKTRGQQVTLSCSPISGHRSVSWYQQTPGQGLQFLFEYFSETQRNKGNFPGRFSGRQFSNSRSEMNVSTLELGDSALYLCASSPEGREVTEAFFGQGTRLTVV.

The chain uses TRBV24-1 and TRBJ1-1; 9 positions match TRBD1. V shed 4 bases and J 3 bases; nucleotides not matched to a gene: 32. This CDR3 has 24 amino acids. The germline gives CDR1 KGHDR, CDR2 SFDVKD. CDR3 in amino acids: CATSDLHRGRDFFPSLRSYTEAFF. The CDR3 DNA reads TGTGCCACCAGTGACCTCCACAGGGGGCGCGATTTTTTCCCATCACTACGTTCTTACACTGAAGCTTTCTTT.

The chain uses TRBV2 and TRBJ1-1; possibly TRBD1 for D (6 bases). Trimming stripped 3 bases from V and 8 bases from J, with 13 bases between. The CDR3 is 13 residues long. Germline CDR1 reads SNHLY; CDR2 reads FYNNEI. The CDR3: CASSDAGGREAFF. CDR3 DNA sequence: TGTGCCAGCAGTGATGCGGGGGGCAGAGAAGCTTTCTTT.

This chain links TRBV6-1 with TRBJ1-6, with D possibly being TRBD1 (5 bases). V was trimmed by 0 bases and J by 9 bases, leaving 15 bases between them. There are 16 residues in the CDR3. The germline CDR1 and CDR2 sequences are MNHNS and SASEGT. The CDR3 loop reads CASSEAGVSGISPLHF. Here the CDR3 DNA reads TGTGCCAGCAGTGAAGCAGGGGTTTCAGGAATTTCACCCCTCCACTTT.

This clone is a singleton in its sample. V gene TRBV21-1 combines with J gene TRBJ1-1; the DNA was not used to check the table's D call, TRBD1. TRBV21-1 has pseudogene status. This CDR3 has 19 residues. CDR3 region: CASSNGPRTGGSRDTEAFF. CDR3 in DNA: TGTGCCAGCAGCAATGGTCCCCGGACAGGGGGCTCAAGGGACACTGAAGCTTTCTTT.

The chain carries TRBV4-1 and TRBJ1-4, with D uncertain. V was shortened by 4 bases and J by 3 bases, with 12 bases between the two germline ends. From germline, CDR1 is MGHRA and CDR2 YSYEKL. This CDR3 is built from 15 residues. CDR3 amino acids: CASSRWPGANEKLFF. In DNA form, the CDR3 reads TGCGCCAGCAGCCGGTGGCCTGGGGCTAATGAAAAACTGTTTTTT.